This T cell receptor (beta chain) stems from a study of T cells in Graves' hyperthyroidism and ophthalmopathy. Study details: Peripheral blood specimens were obtained at initial diagnosis, prior to any treatment.

Findings of the study overall: Blood also showed most of the thyroid clonotypes that were expanded above 0.001.

For ophthalmopathy patients, the Clinical Activity Score was at least 3 and the NOSPECS grade at least 4; duration was under 3 months. PBMCs stemmed from more than 7.5 ml fresh peripheral blood. RNA transcripts yielded amplified TCR beta CDR3 regions. A first-round RT-PCR of the TCR CDR3 used the HTBI primer set. TCRdb reprocessed the multiplex PCR reads with MiXCR, giving one entry per CDR3 protein. The repertoire has a few hundred thousand distinct CDR3 sequences, more than 15% of them found once; the top ten carry around 3.5%. This clonotype was seen ten or more times. Its antigen is currently unknown. This CDR3 is built from 14 residues. With V trimmed by 3 bases and J by 3 bases, 5 bases remained unmatched. The germline gives CDR1 SGHNT, CDR2 YYREEE (reference sequence).

The V call is TRBV5-4, the J call TRBJ1-1, with TRBD1 matching over 7 bases. The TCR was taken from a middle-aged woman with Graves' ophthalmopathy. Sequencing was done on a sample of blood. The CDR3, as DNA: TGTGCCAGCAGCTCCGGACAGGTTCACACTGAAGCTTTCTTT. Amino acid sequence: CASSSGQVHTEAFF.